These T cell receptor beta chains were read from a single sample in a study of cytomegalovirus exposure and HLA in healthy donors. Repertoires were generated with immunoSEQ multiplex PCR, while TCRdb's copy carries only in-frame clones and drops some. This sample yields about 160,000 clones, of which 70% to 80% are seen a single time; 3.5% belongs to the top ten. The specimen sequenced was PBMCs. The receptors stem from a human donor in good health. Both conserved end residues are part of each CDR3. A D gene is named only where the DNA matches it firmly. Part of the rows lack a size; the others show once, few, many or a class for expanded clones.

clone_size	d_call	v_call	j_call	cdr3_aa	cdr3_nt
.	TRBD2	TRBV27	TRBJ2-7	CASSLARGGTYEQYF	TGTGCCAGCAGTTTAGCTCGCGGGGGGACCTACGAGCAGTACTTC
.	TRBD1	TRBV7-2	TRBJ2-3	CASSLWGQGIGDTQYF	TGTGCCAGCAGCTTATGGGGACAGGGAATTGGGGATACGCAGTATTTT
.	.	TRBV6-6	TRBJ2-7	CASSSSLRSYEQYF	TGTGCCAGCAGTTCGAGCTTGAGGTCCTACGAGCAGTACTTC
.	TRBD1	TRBV5-4	TRBJ1-2	CASSSLDRGRDGYTF	TGTGCCAGCAGCTCACTAGACAGGGGGAGGGATGGCTACACCTTC
.	.	TRBV6-1	TRBJ2-4	CASSFRGIAKNIQYF	TGTGCCAGCAGTTTCAGGGGAATAGCCAAAAACATTCAGTACTTC
.	TRBD1	TRBV6-1	TRBJ1-5	CASSESPRQGFFYQPQHF	TGTGCCAGCAGTGAAAGTCCGAGACAGGGGTTTTTTTACCAGCCCCAGCATTTT
.	TRBD1	TRBV28	TRBJ1-2	CASISQGANYGYTF	TGTGCCAGCATTAGCCAGGGGGCAAACTATGGCTACACCTTC
.	TRBD1	TRBV5-1	TRBJ2-2	CASSPRQGTTGELFF	TGCGCCAGCAGCCCACGACAGGGTACAACCGGGGAGCTGTTTTTT
few	TRBD1	TRBV9	TRBJ2-5	CASSVGQGGETQYF	TGTGCCAGCAGCGTAGGACAGGGTGGAGAGACCCAGTACTTC
.	.	TRBV25-1	TRBJ1-6	CASSDVSYNSPLHF	TGTGCCAGCAGTGACGTCTCCTATAATTCACCCCTCCACTTT